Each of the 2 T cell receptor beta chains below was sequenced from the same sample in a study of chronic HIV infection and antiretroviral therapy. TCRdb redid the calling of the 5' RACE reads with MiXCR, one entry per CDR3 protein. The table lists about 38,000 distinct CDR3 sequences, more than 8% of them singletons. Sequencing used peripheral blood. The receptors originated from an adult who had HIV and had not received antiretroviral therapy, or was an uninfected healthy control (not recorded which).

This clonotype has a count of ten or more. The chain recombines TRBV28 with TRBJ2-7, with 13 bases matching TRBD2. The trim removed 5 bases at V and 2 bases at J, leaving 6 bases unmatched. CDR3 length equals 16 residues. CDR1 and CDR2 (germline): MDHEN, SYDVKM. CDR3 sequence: CASSPVTSGRTYEQYF. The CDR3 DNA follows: TGTGCCAGCAGTCCGGTGACTAGCGGGAGGACCTACGAGCAGTACTTC. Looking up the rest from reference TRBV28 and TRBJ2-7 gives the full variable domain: DVKVTQSSRYLVKRTGEKVFLECVQDMDHENMFWYRQDPGLGLRLIYFSYDVKMKEKGDIPEGYSVSREKKERFSLILESASTNQTSMYLCASSPVTSGRTYEQYFGPGTRLTVT.

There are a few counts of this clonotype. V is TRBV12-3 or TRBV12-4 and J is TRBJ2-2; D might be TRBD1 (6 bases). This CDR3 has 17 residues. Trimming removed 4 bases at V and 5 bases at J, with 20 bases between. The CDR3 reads CASSSASGAQVTGELFF. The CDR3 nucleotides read TGTGCCAGCAGTTCGGCCTCAGGGGCGCAGGTTACCGGGGAGCTGTTTTTT.